This T cell receptor (beta chain) stems from a study of blood T cell repertoires in COVID-19. Here immunoSEQ multiplex PCR was the method, and the copy in TCRdb shows in-frame clones only, minus some. The table shows roughly 190,000 clones, with around 88% occurring only once. This CDR3 is built from 16 residues. J gave up 1 base and V 0 bases, and 4 bases lay outside the gene matches. The germline gives CDR1 MGHRA, CDR2 YSYEKL. Material: peripheral blood. The V and J genes are TRBV4-1 and TRBJ2-7; TRBD2 matches 9 bases. The clonotype was recovered from a man aged 50-59 years with active or convalescent COVID-19. The CDR3 nucleotides read TGCGCCAGCAGCCAAGATCCGGCGGGGGGGTCCTACGAGCAGTACTTC. Its translation is CASSQDPAGGSYEQYF.